This is a list of T cell receptor beta chains from one sample in a study of graft-versus-host responses after intestinal transplantation. For these receptors, no antigen is known. The repertoire was sequenced with immunoSEQ multiplex PCR; TCRdb's copy has only in-frame clones and lacks some. This table has roughly 34,000 clones, 94% appearing once. This material consisted of unstimulated CD4+ T cells sorted from spleen or lymph node cells, taken before transplant. These receptors all stem from a human donor who was the organ donor for an intestinal transplant. Both conserved end residues are part of each CDR3. A D gene is named only where the DNA matches it firmly. Size is stated for part of the rows, as once, few or many counts, or as a class when the clone is expanded.

>-|TRBJ2-3|TRBV19|-
TGTGCCAGTAGTTCGTCGGGCAGGACAATCACAGATACGCAGTATTTT
CASSSSGRTITDTQYF
>once|TRBJ2-3|TRBV18|TRBD2
TGTGCCAGCTCACCTGGGACTAGAAGCACAGATACGCAGTATTTT
CASSPGTRSTDTQYF
>-|TRBJ1-4|TRBV28|TRBD1
TGTGCCAGCAGAAGGGGACAGGGCAAACTGTTTTTT
CASRRGQGKLFF
>-|TRBJ2-1|TRBV30|TRBD2
TGTGCCTGGAGTGTCCTAGCGGGGAAATCCGACAATGAGCAGTTCTTC
CAWSVLAGKSDNEQFF
>-|TRBJ2-2|TRBV7-2|-
TGTGCCAGCAGCTCACCCGGGACACTGAACACCGGGGAGCTGTTTTTT
CASSSPGTLNTGELFF
>-|TRBJ2-2|TRBV30|TRBD1
TGTGCCTGGATGCGACAGGGGTGGACCGGGGAGCTGTTTTTT
CAWMRQGWTGELFF
>-|TRBJ2-5|TRBV2|TRBD2
TGTGCCAGCAGCTACCTACTAGCGGGGGGCCAAGAGACCCAGTACTTC
CASSYLLAGGQETQYF
>few|TRBJ1-1|TRBV7-3|-
TGTGCCAGCAGCCAGGGTGCTGGGACTGAAGCTTTCTTT
CASSQGAGTEAFF
>-|TRBJ1-2|TRBV7-2|-
TGTGCCAGCAGCTACGGACAGAACTATGGCTACACCTTC
CASSYGQNYGYTF
>-|TRBJ2-1|TRBV11-3|-
TGTGCCAGCAGCTTAGGGGTCTTTAATGAGCAGTTCTTC
CASSLGVFNEQFF
>-|TRBJ1-2|TRBV20-1|-
TGCAGTGCTAGAGGGGCCTATGGCTACACCTTC
CSARGAYGYTF
>-|TRBJ1-2|TRBV30|TRBD1
TGTGCCTGGAGTAGGGGGCCCCCATTCACCTTC
CAWSRGPPFTF
>-|TRBJ1-2|TRBV28|TRBD1
TGTGCCAGCAGTGAGCCGGCAGGGGGGAACTATGGCTACACCTTC
CASSEPAGGNYGYTF
>-|TRBJ2-3|TRBV7-8|-
TGTGCCAGCAGCTTCGCTTGGAGGGAGCAGTATTTT
CASSFAWREQYF
>-|TRBJ1-1|TRBV10-1|-
TGCGCCAGCAGTGATTTTACGGGTTACATCAACACTGAAGCTTTCTTT
CASSDFTGYINTEAFF
>-|TRBJ2-3|TRBV15|TRBD1
TGTGCCACCAGCAGAGGGACAGGGCCAGATACGCAGTATTTT
CATSRGTGPDTQYF
>-|TRBJ1-5|TRBV28|TRBD1
TGTGCCAGCAGTTCCCCGGACAGGGTTTTTGGGAATCAGCCCCAGCATTTT
CASSSPDRVFGNQPQHF
>-|TRBJ1-1|TRBV2|-
TGTGCCAGCAGTGAAGCCGGTCCAGGCCTGGGCACTGAAGCTTTCTTT
CASSEAGPGLGTEAFF
>once|TRBJ1-6|TRBV30|-
TGTGCCTGGGACAACAGGGAATTCAGTGGGAGCTCCTATAATTCACCCCTCCACTTT
CAWDNREFSGSSYNSPLHF
>-|TRBJ2-3|TRBV10-3|-
TGTGCCATCAGTGAAGGCTATACGCAGTATTTT
CAISEGYTQYF
>-|TRBJ2-5|TRBV4-2|TRBD1
TGTGCCAGCAGCCCCCAGTGGGACAGGGGATGGGAGACCCAGTACTTC
CASSPQWDRGWETQYF
>-|TRBJ1-5|TRBV11-3|TRBD1
TGCGCCAGCAGCGGACAGGGGGAATATAGCAATCAGCCCCAGCATTTT
CASSGQGEYSNQPQHF
>-|TRBJ2-7|TRBV29-1|-
TGCAGCGCCCGGACTACCTCCTACGAGCAGTACTTC
CSARTTSYEQYF
>-|TRBJ2-2|TRBV5-6|TRBD1
TGTGCCAGCAGAAACAGGGGATTAAACACCGGGGAGCTGTTTTTT
CASRNRGLNTGELFF
>-|TRBJ2-3|TRBV2|-
TGTGCCAGCACCCGGGGGCCCAACGGCGATACGCAGTATTTT
CASTRGPNGDTQYF
>-|TRBJ1-6|TRBV5-6|-
TGTGCCAGCAGCTTGACAGGGTATAATTCACCCCTCCACTTT
CASSLTGYNSPLHF
>-|TRBJ2-1|TRBV27|TRBD1
TGTGCCAGCAGTTTATCGAGGACAGGACCATTCCTTAGCCCCCATGAGCAGTTCTTC
CASSLSRTGPFLSPHEQFF
>-|TRBJ1-2|TRBV6-1|TRBD1
TGTGCCAGCAGTAGCCGGGACAGGGGCTACACCTTC
CASSSRDRGYTF
>-|TRBJ2-1|TRBV5-1|TRBD2
TGCGCCAGCGGCCTAGCGGGGGTCAATGAGCAGTTCTTC
CASGLAGVNEQFF
>-|TRBJ1-2|TRBV6-1|-
TGTGCCAGCAGTTCCTACAGTGGCGGCTACACCTTC
CASSSYSGGYTF
>-|TRBJ1-2|TRBV5-6|-
TGTGCCAGCAGCTTGGCTCGGACCCGATATGGCTACACCTTC
CASSLARTRYGYTF
>-|TRBJ1-2|TRBV5-4|-
TGTGCCAGCAGCTTGTTGGGGGGCAGAAACTATGGCTACACCTTC
CASSLLGGRNYGYTF
>-|TRBJ2-1|TRBV7-2|TRBD2
TGTGCCAGCAGCCCCGCCCTAGCGGGGTTACGCTCCTACAATGAGCAGTTCTTC
CASSPALAGLRSYNEQFF
>-|TRBJ2-7|TRBV7-9|-
TGTGCCAGCAGCTTAGGACGGGTCTCCTACGAGCAGTACTTC
CASSLGRVSYEQYF
>once|TRBJ1-2|TRBV9|-
TGTGCCAGCAGTGAATCCGGGACTAACTATGGCTACACCTTC
CASSESGTNYGYTF
>-|TRBJ2-3|TRBV5-4|TRBD2
TGTGCCAGCAGCTTGACTAGCGGGGGGCGGGATACGCAGTATTTT
CASSLTSGGRDTQYF
>-|TRBJ2-2|TRBV27|TRBD2
TGTGCCAGCAGTTTATGGACTAGCGGCGGGACGGGCGGGGAGCTGTTTTTT
CASSLWTSGGTGGELFF
>-|TRBJ1-2|TRBV7-8|-
TGTGCCAGCAGCCACAGGGATGCATCAGTGGGCTACACCTTC
CASSHRDASVGYTF
>once|TRBJ1-6|TRBV30|-
TGTGCCTGGAGTGGTTCGGCAGGGGAAGGAAAACCCCTCCACTTT
CAWSGSAGEGKPLHF
>-|TRBJ2-5|TRBV4-3|TRBD2
TGCGCCAGCAGCCAGGGGCGGACTAGCGGGGTGGAAGAGACCCAGTACTTC
CASSQGRTSGVEETQYF
>-|TRBJ1-1|TRBV5-1|-
TGCGCCAGCAGCTTGGGTCGGAACACTGAAGCTTTCTTT
CASSLGRNTEAFF
>once|TRBJ1-5|TRBV6-1|-
TGTGCCAGCAGTGGACAGTCGGGGAGCAATCAGCCCCAGCATTTT
CASSGQSGSNQPQHF
>-|TRBJ2-5|TRBV5-6|TRBD2
TGTGCCAGCAGCTTGGCCAAGGCTAGCGGGGGGCAAGAGACCCAGTACTTC
CASSLAKASGGQETQYF
>-|TRBJ2-6|TRBV6-1|-
TGTGCCAGCAGTAAAGAGCCTGGGGCCAACGTCCTGACTTTC
CASSKEPGANVLTF
>-|TRBJ1-2|TRBV5-4|TRBD1
TGTGCCAGCAGCGCCGGGACAGGGGATAAAAACTATGGCTACACCTTC
CASSAGTGDKNYGYTF